A selection of T cell receptor beta chains follows, all from one sample in a study of T-cell memory formation after mild COVID-19. TCRdb analysed the 5' RACE reads with MiXCR anew, one entry per CDR3 protein. The table records roughly 300,000 distinct CDR3 sequences, under 20% of them present only once. Specimen: PBMCs or a T cell subset sorted from them (not recorded which). These receptor sequences come from a man in his late teens or twenties who had mild COVID-19 (a few samples of this study predate the infection). Cell type and time point are not known. Each CDR3 is given with its conserved first and last residue. D genes are given only for firm matches. Only part of the rows carry a size: once, few, many, or a class if the clone is expanded.

size,J,D,V,DNA,CDR3
-,TRBJ2-3,-,TRBV20-1,TGCAGTGCTCCCACCGACGACGATACGCAGTATTTT,CSAPTDDDTQYF
few,TRBJ2-1,-,TRBV20-1,TGCAGTGCTAGGGATGGAGGGCCAGGGGCCTTC,CSARDGGPGAF
few,TRBJ1-2,-,TRBV7-2,TGTGCCAGCAGCGCACGGGCGGGGTACGGCTACACCTTC,CASSARAGYGYTF
few,TRBJ1-6,TRBD1,TRBV7-2,TGTGCCAGCAGCTCCGGGACAGCAGGTTCACCCCTCCACTTT,CASSSGTAGSPLHF
-,TRBJ1-5,TRBD1,TRBV12-3/TRBV12-4,TGTGCCAGCAGCTCGACAGGGGGGTATCAGCCCCAGCATTTT,CASSSTGGYQPQHF
many,TRBJ2-1,TRBD2,TRBV7-9,TGTGCCAGCAGCGGGGGGGTCTACAATGAGCAGTTCTTC,CASSGGVYNEQFF
few,TRBJ1-2,-,TRBV5-1,TGCGCCAGCAGCTCCCGCGGGGCAGGAGACCAAAACTATGGCTACACCTTC,CASSSRGAGDQNYGYTF
-,TRBJ1-1,-,TRBV29-1,TGCAGCGTTGCCGAGGGGAGAGGCACTGAAGCTTTCTTT,CSVAEGRGTEAFF
-,TRBJ1-1,TRBD1,TRBV29-1,TGCAGCGTTGAAGGACAGGGTCGAGGCACTGAAGCTTTCTTT,CSVEGQGRGTEAFF
few,TRBJ2-7,-,TRBV12-3/TRBV12-4,TGTGCCAGCAGTTATACGTGGTCGGGGGCGGGTGAGCAGTACTTC,CASSYTWSGAGEQYF
many,TRBJ1-5,TRBD1,TRBV6-5,TGTGCCAGCAGCTTTACAGGGGAAGGTCAGCCCCAGCATTTT,CASSFTGEGQPQHF
few,TRBJ1-2,TRBD1,TRBV20-1,TGCAGTGCCCCCCGGGACAGGCAACTCTATGGCTACACCTTC,CSAPRDRQLYGYTF
many,TRBJ2-7,-,TRBV18,TGTGCCAGCTCACCAGGTGTCGGAAGGGGGGGAGACGAGCAGTACTTC,CASSPGVGRGGDEQYF
-,TRBJ1-2,TRBD1,TRBV10-3,TGTGCCATCAGGACAGGGGGGAACTATGGCTACACCTTC,CAIRTGGNYGYTF
-,TRBJ2-5,-,TRBV7-8,TGTGCCAGCAGCCTAGGGAAGACCCAGTACTTC,CASSLGKTQYF
-,TRBJ2-5,-,TRBV14,TGTGCCAGCAGCCAAGGGGAGGTCCAAGAGACCCAGTACTTC,CASSQGEVQETQYF
few,TRBJ1-1,-,TRBV9,TGTGCCAGCAGCGTAGATCCAGGAGTGAACACTGAAGCTTTCTTT,CASSVDPGVNTEAFF
many,TRBJ2-2,-,TRBV3-1,TGTGCCAGCAGCTCTATAGGGTCTTCGAACACCGGGGAGCTGTTTTTT,CASSSIGSSNTGELFF
many,TRBJ2-5,TRBD2,TRBV7-9,TGTGCCAGCAGCTCAGCCGGGACTAGCAGGGAGACCCAGTACTTC,CASSSAGTSRETQYF
-,TRBJ1-6,TRBD1,TRBV7-9,TGTGCCAGCAGCGCGGGGACAGATAGTTCACCCCTCCACTTT,CASSAGTDSSPLHF
few,TRBJ2-3,TRBD1,TRBV14,TGTGCCAGCAGCCGAAGGACAGGGGCTGGCGGAGATACGCAGTATTTT,CASSRRTGAGGDTQYF
few,TRBJ1-2,-,TRBV15,TGTGCCACCAGCATTTCGCTTGGGGACGCCTACGGCTACACCTTC,CATSISLGDAYGYTF
many,TRBJ1-2,-,TRBV7-2,TGTGCCAGCACCCAAATGGACAGTAACTATGGCTACACCTTC,CASTQMDSNYGYTF
few,TRBJ1-6,-,TRBV6-6,TGTGCCAGCAGTTACTCGGGCACGCTTCGCCTCCACTTT,CASSYSGTLRLHF
few,TRBJ2-7,TRBD2,TRBV10-3,TGTGCCATCAGCACCCGCGGTAGCGCGGGGGGAACTTACGAGCAGTACTTC,CAISTRGSAGGTYEQYF
few,TRBJ2-5,TRBD2,TRBV27,TGTGCCAGCAGGGCTAGCGGGGGTTTTGGGTACCGCGAGACCCAGTACTTC,CASRASGGFGYRETQYF
-,TRBJ1-5,-,TRBV20-1,TGCAGTGCCGGCGGGGATCGGGCTCAGCCCCAGCATTTT,CSAGGDRAQPQHF
few,TRBJ2-1,-,TRBV6-6,TGTGCCAGCAGCTCCCCCCTATTTCATGAGCAGTTCTTC,CASSSPLFHEQFF
many,TRBJ1-1,-,TRBV7-9,TGTGCCAGCAGCTTCCCCGGCACCCCTGAAGCTTTCTTT,CASSFPGTPEAFF
few,TRBJ1-5,-,TRBV14,TGTGCCAGCAGCCAAGGGGTGGCTCAGCCCCAGCATTTT,CASSQGVAQPQHF
few,TRBJ2-1,-,TRBV4-3,TGCGCCAGCAGCCAATTGATATACAATGAGCAGTTCTTC,CASSQLIYNEQFF
-,TRBJ2-1,TRBD1,TRBV10-1,TGCGCCAGCAGTGAGATAGGACAGGGCCGGAATGAGCAGTTCTTC,CASSEIGQGRNEQFF
-,TRBJ1-2,TRBD1,TRBV28,TGTGCCAGCAGTGTCCGGACAGGGGGTGGCTACACCTTC,CASSVRTGGGYTF
-,TRBJ2-1,TRBD2,TRBV7-8,TGTGCCAGCAGGACAACTAGCGGGGGGTGGTTAGAGCAGTTCTTC,CASRTTSGGWLEQFF
few,TRBJ2-3,TRBD2,TRBV18,TGTGCCAGCTCAGTAGCGGGGGGCCCCACAGATACGCAGTATTTT,CASSVAGGPTDTQYF
-,TRBJ1-1,-,TRBV3-1,TGTGCCAGCAGCCAAAATGGGATAAGCAGTGAAGCTTTCTTT,CASSQNGISSEAFF
-,TRBJ2-4,TRBD2,TRBV7-9,TGTGCCAGCAGCTCCGGGACTAGCGGGGGGACCCTAGCCAAAAACATTCAGTACTTC,CASSSGTSGGTLAKNIQYF
few,TRBJ1-1,-,TRBV4-2,TGTGCCAGCAGCCAAGATGTGGCAGGGTACACTGAAGCTTTCTTT,CASSQDVAGYTEAFF
-,TRBJ1-1,TRBD1,TRBV7-9,TGTGCCAGCATGACAGGGGGCTACACTGAAGCTTTCTTT,CASMTGGYTEAFF
few,TRBJ2-3,TRBD2,TRBV7-2,TGTGCCAGCAGCTTACGGGGGACTAGCGGGGGAACGCAGTATTTT,CASSLRGTSGGTQYF
-,TRBJ1-4,-,TRBV6-5,TGTGCCAGCAGTAGGAGGGCAACTAATGAAAAACTGTTTTTT,CASSRRATNEKLFF